The subject of this entry is one TCR beta chain. Amplification used 60 Vbeta primers and 13 Jbeta primers. Assay used: immunoSEQ multiplex PCR; TCRdb lists only in-frame clones, some missing. Among some 140,000 clones, about 80% were seen once, and the ten largest hold roughly 13%. The data are from a study of cytomegalovirus exposure and HLA in healthy donors. The sample was PBMCs. The TCR sequence derives from a young man in good health and CMV-seropositive.

The CDR3 sequence: CASSEKVRTGKTQPQHF. CDR3 DNA: TGTGCCAGCAGTGAGAAGGTGAGGACAGGGAAGACTCAGCCCCAGCATTTT. J is TRBJ1-5 and V is TRBV2, with 8 positions matching TRBD1. With V trimmed by 3 bases and J by 6 bases, 13 bases remained unmatched. Germline CDR1 and CDR2: SNHLY and FYNNEI. CDR3 length: 17 residues.